These T cell receptor beta chains were read from a single sample in a study of control samples from healthy donors and cancer patients. Some clones are missing from TCRdb's copy, which holds only in-frame ones; the method was immunoSEQ multiplex PCR. Of about 150,000 clones listed, approximately 92% are singletons. The sample comprised blood. The receptors derive from a woman aged 35 to 49 in good health. CDR3s include the opening cysteine and the closing phenylalanine or tryptophan. The order of the fields is J gene, CDR3 length, D gene, clone size, V gene, CDR3 DNA, CDR3 protein. D genes are given only for firm matches. The size field is filled for only some rows; it gives once, few, many or a size class.

J: TRBJ2-5; length: 11; D: -; size: -; V: TRBV19; DNA: TGTGCCAGTGGGGATCGGGAGACCCAGTACTTC; CDR3: CASGDRETQYF
J: TRBJ2-2; length: 15; D: -; size: -; V: TRBV9; DNA: TGTGCCAGCAGCCCCCGTCAGGGGGGCTCCGGGGAGCTGTTTTTT; CDR3: CASSPRQGGSGELFF
J: TRBJ1-2; length: 15; D: -; size: -; V: TRBV6-4; DNA: TGTGCCAGCAGTGACTCGGCAGCCTTGCCCTATGGCTACACCTTC; CDR3: CASSDSAALPYGYTF
J: TRBJ1-1; length: 14; D: -; size: -; V: TRBV24-1; DNA: TGTGCCACCACCCAGGGGTCGGAGTACACTGAAGCTTTCTTT; CDR3: CATTQGSEYTEAFF
J: TRBJ1-5; length: 13; D: TRBD1; size: -; V: TRBV9; DNA: TGTGCCAGCAGTCAGGGGGACAATCAGCCCCAGCATTTT; CDR3: CASSQGDNQPQHF
J: TRBJ1-2; length: 11; D: -; size: -; V: TRBV19; DNA: TGTGCCACCGAAGGTTACTATGGCTACACCTTC; CDR3: CATEGYYGYTF
J: TRBJ1-1; length: 12; D: -; size: -; V: TRBV3-1/TRBV3-2; DNA: TGTGCCAGCAGCCAAGGGTACGGTGAAGCTTTCTTT; CDR3: CASSQGYGEAFF
J: TRBJ1-1; length: 15; D: -; size: once; V: TRBV7-2; DNA: TGTGCCAGCAGCTACTCGTACAGGGTTGAGACTGAAGCTTTCTTT; CDR3: CASSYSYRVETEAFF
J: TRBJ1-2; length: 15; D: -; size: -; V: TRBV4-1; DNA: TGCGCCAGCAGCCGATTGTCCCGGGGGGACTATGGCTACACCTTC; CDR3: CASSRLSRGDYGYTF
J: TRBJ1-1; length: 13; D: -; size: few; V: TRBV18; DNA: TGTGCCAGCTCACCAAGAGTGAACACTGAAGCTTTCTTT; CDR3: CASSPRVNTEAFF
J: TRBJ1-6; length: 14; D: -; size: -; V: TRBV19; DNA: TGTGCCAGTAGTATCGGGGCGGAGAATTCACCCCTCCACTTT; CDR3: CASSIGAENSPLHF
J: TRBJ1-6; length: 16; D: -; size: -; V: TRBV28; DNA: TGTGCCAGCAGTGCTTACAGGGAGGCAAATAATTCACCCCTCCACTTT; CDR3: CASSAYREANNSPLHF
J: TRBJ1-2; length: 12; D: TRBD1; size: -; V: TRBV19; DNA: TGTGCCAGTATACAGGGGAACTATGGCTACACCTTC; CDR3: CASIQGNYGYTF
J: TRBJ1-2; length: 13; D: TRBD1; size: once; V: TRBV19; DNA: TGTGCCAGTAGTATACGGGACAGGCGAAGCTACACCTTC; CDR3: CASSIRDRRSYTF
J: TRBJ2-1; length: 13; D: -; size: -; V: TRBV5-6; DNA: TGTGCCAGCAGCCCCGGGGGCCAAAGTGAGCAGTTCTTC; CDR3: CASSPGGQSEQFF
J: TRBJ2-1; length: 14; D: -; size: -; V: TRBV2; DNA: TGTGCCAGCACTATAGGGCTAGGAGGGAATGAGCAGTTCTTC; CDR3: CASTIGLGGNEQFF
J: TRBJ1-1; length: 15; D: TRBD1; size: few; V: TRBV7-3; DNA: TGTGCCAGCAGCTACACAGGGGATGGTGGCACTGAAGCTTTCTTT; CDR3: CASSYTGDGGTEAFF
J: TRBJ2-3; length: 16; D: TRBD1; size: -; V: TRBV28; DNA: TGTGCCAGCAGACACACAGGGGAAGGACTCACAGATACGCAGTATTTT; CDR3: CASRHTGEGLTDTQYF
J: TRBJ2-7; length: 13; D: TRBD1; size: once; V: TRBV6-5; DNA: TGTGCCAGCAATAACAGGGGGGCCTACGAGCAGTACTTC; CDR3: CASNNRGAYEQYF
J: TRBJ1-6; length: 17; D: TRBD1; size: -; V: TRBV3-1/TRBV3-2; DNA: TGTGCCAGCACCCAAGGGACAGGGCCCTCCTATAATTCACCCCTCCACTTT; CDR3: CASTQGTGPSYNSPLHF